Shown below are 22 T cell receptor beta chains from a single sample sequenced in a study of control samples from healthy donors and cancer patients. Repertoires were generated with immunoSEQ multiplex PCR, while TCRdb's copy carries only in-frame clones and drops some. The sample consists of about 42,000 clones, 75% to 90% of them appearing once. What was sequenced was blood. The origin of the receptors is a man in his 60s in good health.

CDR3 sequence (DNA): TGTGCCAGTTCTGACCGGGACAGGGTTCGAGATACGCAGTATTTT. Translation: CASSDRDRVRDTQYF. The V gene is TRBV19, the J gene TRBJ2-3; 9 bases match TRBD1. This CDR3 comprises 15 residues. From germline, CDR1 is LNHDA and CDR2 SQIVND (reference sequence). V shed 8 bases, J shed 5 bases, and the junction held 11 bases outside the gene matches.

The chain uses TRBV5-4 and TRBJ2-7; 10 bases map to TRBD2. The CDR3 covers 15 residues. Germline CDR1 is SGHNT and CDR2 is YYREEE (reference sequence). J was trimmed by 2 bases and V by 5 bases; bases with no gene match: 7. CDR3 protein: CASREREGGAYEQYF. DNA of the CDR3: TGTGCCAGCAGAGAGCGGGAGGGAGGCGCCTACGAGCAGTACTTC.

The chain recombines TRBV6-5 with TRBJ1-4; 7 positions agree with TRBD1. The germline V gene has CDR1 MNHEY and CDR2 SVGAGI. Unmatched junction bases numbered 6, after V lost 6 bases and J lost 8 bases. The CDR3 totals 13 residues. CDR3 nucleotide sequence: TGTGCCAGCAGAGGGGGCGCGGGGGAAAAACTGTTTTTT. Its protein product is CASRGGAGEKLFF.

The CDR3 DNA reads TGTGCCAGCAGTCATCGGACAGGGGGGAACACTGAAGCTTTCTTT. Protein sequence: CASSHRTGGNTEAFF. The V gene is TRBV6-6, the J gene TRBJ1-1; 10 positions agree with TRBD1. Germline-derived CDR1 and CDR2 are MNHNY and SVGAGI (reference sequence). Losses at the gene ends were 5 bases for V and 1 base for J; bases not matched to a gene: 4. This CDR3 has 15 amino acids.

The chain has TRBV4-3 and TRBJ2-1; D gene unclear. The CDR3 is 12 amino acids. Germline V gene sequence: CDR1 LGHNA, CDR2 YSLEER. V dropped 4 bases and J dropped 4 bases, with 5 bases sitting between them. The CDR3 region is CASSPSYNEQFF. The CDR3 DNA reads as TGCGCCAGCAGCCCATCATACAATGAGCAGTTCTTC.

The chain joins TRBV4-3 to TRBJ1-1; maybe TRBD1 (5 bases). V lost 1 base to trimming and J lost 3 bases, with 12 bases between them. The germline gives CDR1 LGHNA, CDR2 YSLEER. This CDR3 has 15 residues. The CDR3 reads CASSQGQRFDTEAFF. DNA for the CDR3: TGCGCCAGCAGCCAAGGACAGCGATTCGACACTGAAGCTTTCTTT.

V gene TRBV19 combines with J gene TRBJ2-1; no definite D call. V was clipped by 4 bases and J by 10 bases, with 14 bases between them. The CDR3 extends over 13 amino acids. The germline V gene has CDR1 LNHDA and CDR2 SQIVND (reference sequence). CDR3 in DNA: TGTGCCAGTAGTAATTCGGGCTTGGGGGAGCAGTTCTTC. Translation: CASSNSGLGEQFF.

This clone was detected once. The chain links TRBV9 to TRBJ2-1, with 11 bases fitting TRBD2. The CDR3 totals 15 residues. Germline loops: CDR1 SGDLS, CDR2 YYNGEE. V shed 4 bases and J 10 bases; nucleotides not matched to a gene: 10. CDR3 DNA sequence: TGTGCCAGCAGCCCATTTAGCGGGGGGGCCATCGAGCAGTTCTTC. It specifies CASSPFSGGAIEQFF.

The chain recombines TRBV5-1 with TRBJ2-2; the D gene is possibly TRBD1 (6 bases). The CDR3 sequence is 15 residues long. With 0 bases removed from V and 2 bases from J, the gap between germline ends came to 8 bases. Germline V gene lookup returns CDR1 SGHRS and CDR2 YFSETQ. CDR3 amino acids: CASSLGRGNTGELFF. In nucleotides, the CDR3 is TGCGCCAGCAGCTTGGGCAGGGGCAACACCGGGGAGCTGTTTTTT.

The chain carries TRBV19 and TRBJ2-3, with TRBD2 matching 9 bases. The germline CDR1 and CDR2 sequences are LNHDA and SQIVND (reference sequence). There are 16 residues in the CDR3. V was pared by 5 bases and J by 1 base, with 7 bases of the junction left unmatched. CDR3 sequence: CASSRSSSGGTDTQYF. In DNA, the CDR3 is TGTGCCAGTAGTCGATCATCTAGCGGGGGCACAGATACGCAGTATTTT.

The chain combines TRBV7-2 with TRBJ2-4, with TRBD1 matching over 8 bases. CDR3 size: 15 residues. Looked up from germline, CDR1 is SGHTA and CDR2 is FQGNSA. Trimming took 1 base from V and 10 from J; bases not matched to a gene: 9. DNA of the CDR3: TGTGCCAGCAGCTTAGTCGCGGGACAGGTGATAATTCAGTACTTC. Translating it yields CASSLVAGQVIIQYF.

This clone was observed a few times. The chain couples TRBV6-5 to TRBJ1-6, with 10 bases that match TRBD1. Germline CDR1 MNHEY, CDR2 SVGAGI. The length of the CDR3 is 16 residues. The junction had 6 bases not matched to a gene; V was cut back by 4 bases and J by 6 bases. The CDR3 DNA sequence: TGTGCCAGCAGTTTAACCGGACAGGGGGTTAATTCACCCCTCCACTTT. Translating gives CASSLTGQGVNSPLHF.

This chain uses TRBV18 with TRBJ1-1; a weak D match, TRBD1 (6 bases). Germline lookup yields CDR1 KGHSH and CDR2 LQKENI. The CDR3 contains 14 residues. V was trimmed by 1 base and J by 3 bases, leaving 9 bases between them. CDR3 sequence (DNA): TGTGCCAGCTCACCACGTCAGGGGTACACTGAAGCTTTCTTT. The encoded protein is CASSPRQGYTEAFF.

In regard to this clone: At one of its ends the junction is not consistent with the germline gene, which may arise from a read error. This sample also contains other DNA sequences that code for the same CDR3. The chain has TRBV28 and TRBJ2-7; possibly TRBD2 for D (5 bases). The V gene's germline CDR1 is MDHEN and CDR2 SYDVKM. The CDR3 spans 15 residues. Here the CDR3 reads CASSFRGSSSYEQYF. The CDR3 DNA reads TGTGCCAGCAGTTTTCGAGGGTCGAGCTCCTACGAGCAGTACTTT.

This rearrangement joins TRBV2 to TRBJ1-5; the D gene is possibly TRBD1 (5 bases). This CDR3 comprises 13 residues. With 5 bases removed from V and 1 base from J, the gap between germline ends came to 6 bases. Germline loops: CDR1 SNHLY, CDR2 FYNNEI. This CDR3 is CASSRQSNQPQHF. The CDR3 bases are TGTGCCAGCAGTCGACAGAGCAATCAGCCCCAGCATTTT.

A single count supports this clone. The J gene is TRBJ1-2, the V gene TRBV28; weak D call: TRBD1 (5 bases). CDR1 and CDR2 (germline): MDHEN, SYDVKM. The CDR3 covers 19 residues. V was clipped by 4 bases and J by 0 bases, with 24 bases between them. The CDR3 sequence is CASSSVRRGHAKSNYGYTF. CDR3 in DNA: TGTGCCAGCAGTTCAGTTCGGAGAGGACACGCTAAATCTAACTATGGCTACACCTTC.

This CDR3 reads CASSYGDGGRSTQYF. CDR3 sequence (DNA): TGTGCCAGCAGTTACGGTGACGGGGGGCGGTCTACGCAGTATTTT. This rearrangement joins TRBV6-5 to TRBJ2-3; a possible D gene is TRBD2 (7 bases). V was shortened by 2 bases and J by 8 bases, with 17 bases between the two germline ends. In germline, CDR1 is MNHEY, CDR2 SVGAGI. The CDR3 loop spans 15 amino acids.

The CDR3 loop is CASSLEQFTEAFF. In nucleotides, the CDR3 is TGTGCCAGCAGCTTGGAACAGTTCACTGAAGCTTTCTTT. The chain uses TRBV5-4 and TRBJ1-1; D unresolved. This CDR3 has 13 residues. Germline V lookup: CDR1 SGHNT, CDR2 YYREEE (reference sequence). V was cut by 0 bases and J by 4 bases, with 7 bases left in between.

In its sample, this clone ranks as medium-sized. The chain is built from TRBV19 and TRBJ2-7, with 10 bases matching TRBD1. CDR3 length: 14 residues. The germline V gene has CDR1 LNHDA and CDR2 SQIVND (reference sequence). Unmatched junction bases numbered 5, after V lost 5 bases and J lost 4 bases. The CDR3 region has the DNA TGTGCCAGTAGTGTCACGGGACAGGGGTACGAGCAGTACTTC. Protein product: CASSVTGQGYEQYF.

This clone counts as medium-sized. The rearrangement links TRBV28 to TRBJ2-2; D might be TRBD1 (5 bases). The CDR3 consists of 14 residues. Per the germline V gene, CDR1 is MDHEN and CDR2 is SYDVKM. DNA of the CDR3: TGTGCAGGGAAGGACACCCAGAACACCGGGGAGCTGTTTTTT. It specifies CAGKDTQNTGELFF. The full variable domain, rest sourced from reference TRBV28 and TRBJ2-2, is DVKVTQSSRYLVKRTGEKVFLECVQDMDHENMFWYRQDPGLGLRLIYFSYDVKMKEKGDIPEGYSVSREKKERFSLILESASTNQTSMYLCAGKDTQNTGELFFGEGSRLTVL.

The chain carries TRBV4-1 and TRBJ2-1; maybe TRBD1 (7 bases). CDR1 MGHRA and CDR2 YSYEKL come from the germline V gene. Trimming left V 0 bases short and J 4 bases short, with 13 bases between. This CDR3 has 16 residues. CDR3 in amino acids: CASSQEPRGVYNEQFF. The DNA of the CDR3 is TGCGCCAGCAGCCAAGAACCCAGGGGGGTGTACAATGAGCAGTTCTTC.

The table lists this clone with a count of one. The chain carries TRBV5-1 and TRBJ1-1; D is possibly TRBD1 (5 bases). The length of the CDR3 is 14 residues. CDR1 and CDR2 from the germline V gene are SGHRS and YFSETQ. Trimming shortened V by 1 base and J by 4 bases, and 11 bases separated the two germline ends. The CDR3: CASSLRGGGTEAFF. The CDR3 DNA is TGCGCCAGCAGCTTGCGGGGGGGAGGCACTGAAGCTTTCTTT.